This T cell receptor (beta chain) derives from a study of preoperative IRX-2 immunotherapy in early breast cancer. Sequencing was performed with immunoSEQ multiplex PCR; in TCRdb, only in-frame clones are kept and a portion is missing. The sample holds about 67,000 clones, approximately 94% seen once. Described treatment: preoperative locoregional IRX-2 cytokine immunotherapy. Germline CDR1 SGHTA, CDR2 FQGTGA. The CDR3 consists of 14 residues. V dropped 5 bases and J dropped 1 base, with 11 bases sitting between them. The clonotype comes from a human donor with breast cancer. The chain carries TRBV7-3 and TRBJ1-1; D ambiguous. The sample was gathered from a patient treated with IRX-2 immunotherapy. DNA of the CDR3: TGTGCCAGCAGCGTCAGTGGGCCGAACACTGAAGCTTTCTTT. It codes for CASSVSGPNTEAFF.